This record looks at one TCR beta chain sequence and its context. The entry originates in a study of blood T cell repertoires in COVID-19. Study summary: Samples taken during acute and convalescent COVID-19 were collected in the United States, Italy and Spain.

The V and J ends lost 1 base and 0 bases respectively, with 6 bases between them. The CDR3 loop spans 14 amino acids. Germline assignment: CDR1 SGDLS and CDR2 YYNGEE. Data came from immunoSEQ multiplex PCR; TCRdb stores just in-frame clones and leaves some out. The repertoire includes about 63,000 clones, approximately 88% of them detected once, and approximately 4.3% sits in the top ten. The chain joins TRBV9 to TRBJ2-3; D unclear. Sequencing was carried out using peripheral blood. The clonotype originates from a human donor in a cohort sampled during active COVID-19. CDR3 sequence (DNA): TGTGCCAGCAGCGTAAGCGCGAGCACAGATACGCAGTATTTT. Protein product: CASSVSASTDTQYF. The full variable domain, completed using reference TRBV9 and TRBJ2-3, is DSGVTQTPKHLITATGQRVTLRCSPRSGDLSVYWYQQSLDQGLQFLIQYYNGEERAKGNILERFSAQQFPDLHSELNLSSLELGDSALYFCASSVSASTDTQYFGPGTRLTVL.